The entry that follows covers one T cell receptor beta chain sequence. Its target is unknown. V was cut by 5 bases and J by 4 bases, with 14 bases left in between. The CDR3 extends over 14 amino acids. Germline CDR1 SGHTA, CDR2 FQGTGA. The PCR made use of 60 Vbeta and 13 Jbeta primers. The data were produced by immunoSEQ multiplex PCR, yet TCRdb's version contains in-frame clones alone and is incomplete. The data hold 95,000 to 110,000 clones, with less than 85% observed a single time. The sample is drawn from a study of cytomegalovirus exposure and HLA in healthy donors. Study-level results: According to a later analysis, most TCR beta chains associated with CMV appeared HLA-restricted. It was 164 TCR beta chains that were listed as cytomegalovirus-associated.

The receptor was derived from a woman under 30 in good health and CMV-seropositive. This chain connects TRBV7-3 to TRBJ1-2; D gene unclear. The source material was PBMCs. CDR3 loop: CASSVGGKSYGYTF. For the CDR3, the DNA is TGTGCCAGCAGCGTAGGCGGGAAGAGCTATGGCTACACCTTC.